This is a list of T cell receptor beta chains from one sample in a study of cytomegalovirus exposure and HLA in healthy donors. The repertoire was sequenced with immunoSEQ multiplex PCR; TCRdb's copy has only in-frame clones and lacks some. The sample includes around 85,000 clones, about four fifths seen only once; the top ten take 7.3%. Sequencing was done on a sample of PBMCs. These receptors were taken from a man younger than 40 in good health and CMV-seronegative. Each CDR3 is given with its conserved first and last residue. The D gene is left open where the match is weak. Clone sizes are given selectively: once, few, many, or a class where the clone is expanded.

cdr3_nt	cdr3_aa	j_call	v_call	d_call	clone_size
TGTGCCAGCAGTTATACAGGGCAGAACACTGAAGCTTTCTTT	CASSYTGQNTEAFF	TRBJ1-1	TRBV6-6	-	few
TGTGCCAGCAGCCAAGATTTGGCAGGAAAGATTGGCTACACCTTC	CASSQDLAGKIGYTF	TRBJ1-2	TRBV4-2	-	-
TGTGCCAGCAGCGAGCGGGGAAGCTCCTACAATGAGCAGTTCTTC	CASSERGSSYNEQFF	TRBJ2-1	TRBV2	TRBD2	-
TGTGCCAGCAGCTTAAAAGGGGGCTACGAGCAGTACTTC	CASSLKGGYEQYF	TRBJ2-7	TRBV11-3	-	-
TGTGCCAGTAGTAGGGGCAACAATCAGCCCCAGCATTTT	CASSRGNNQPQHF	TRBJ1-5	TRBV19	-	-
TGTGCCAGCAGTGAATTGGGGACTAGCGGGAGTCACAATGAGCAGTTCTTC	CASSELGTSGSHNEQFF	TRBJ2-1	TRBV25-1	TRBD2	-
TGCGCCAGCAGCCAACAGCGGGGGCCCTACAATGAGCAGTTCTTC	CASSQQRGPYNEQFF	TRBJ2-1	TRBV5-1	TRBD2	once
TGTGCCAGCAGCCGCTTGGGACAGAACACAGATACGCAGTATTTT	CASSRLGQNTDTQYF	TRBJ2-3	TRBV5-8	TRBD1	-
TGTGCCTGGAGTGAGATGGGCAGGGCCTCCAATCAGCCCCAGCATTTT	CAWSEMGRASNQPQHF	TRBJ1-5	TRBV30	-	-
TGTGCCATCAGTGAGGTACTGGGACAGGGTGGAGGCTACACCTTC	CAISEVLGQGGGYTF	TRBJ1-2	TRBV10-3	TRBD1	once
TGTGCCAGCAGCCCAAGACTAGCGGGCATAAACACCGGGGAGCTGTTTTTT	CASSPRLAGINTGELFF	TRBJ2-2	TRBV7-6	TRBD2	-
TGCGCCAGCAGCTTCCGGGACAGGGCCTACAATGAGCAGTTCTTC	CASSFRDRAYNEQFF	TRBJ2-1	TRBV5-1	TRBD1	once
TGTGCCAGCAGTTACTCGAGGGTCCTCTCCTACGAGCAGTACTTC	CASSYSRVLSYEQYF	TRBJ2-7	TRBV6-5	-	-
TGTGCCAGCAGCGTAGGACAACTTCTCTACGAGCAGTACTTC	CASSVGQLLYEQYF	TRBJ2-7	TRBV5-5	-	few
TGCAGCGTCACTCCCGGGACAGGAGCTTTCTTT	CSVTPGTGAFF	TRBJ1-1	TRBV29-1	TRBD1	few
TGTGCCAGCAGCTTAGGGACTAGCGGATACAATGAGCAGTTCTTC	CASSLGTSGYNEQFF	TRBJ2-1	TRBV7-9	TRBD2	-
TGTGCCAGCAAGGACAGGGGTGATCATAACGGGGAGCTGTTTTTT	CASKDRGDHNGELFF	TRBJ2-2	TRBV5-4	TRBD1	-
TGTGCCAGCAGCTTCGGCAGGGGGCCTGGAAACACCATATATTTT	CASSFGRGPGNTIYF	TRBJ1-3	TRBV5-4	TRBD1	-
TGTGCCAGCTCACCCGGGACTAGCGATGAGCAGTTCTTC	CASSPGTSDEQFF	TRBJ2-1	TRBV18	TRBD2	-
TGTGCCAGTAGTATAGAATTGGGGCGCCACAATCAGCCCCAGCATTTT	CASSIELGRHNQPQHF	TRBJ1-5	TRBV19	-	few
TGTGCCAGTAGTTTCACGCGTGGCGGCCTAGCGGTTTACGAGCAGTACTTC	CASSFTRGGLAVYEQYF	TRBJ2-7	TRBV19	TRBD2	-
TGTGCCAGCAGTTTAACGGGTGTAGGGGGCGGTCAGCCCCAGCATTTT	CASSLTGVGGGQPQHF	TRBJ1-5	TRBV27	TRBD1	-
TGTGCCAGCAGCTCCGGGACAGGGGGCGATGAGACCCAGTACTTC	CASSSGTGGDETQYF	TRBJ2-5	TRBV5-4	TRBD1	-
TGTGCCAGCAGTGAACCGAGGACTAGCGGGGTTTACACGCAGTATTTT	CASSEPRTSGVYTQYF	TRBJ2-3	TRBV25-1	TRBD2	few
TGTGCCAGCAGTCAGTACAGGGGAAGCAATCAGCCCCAGCATTTT	CASSQYRGSNQPQHF	TRBJ1-5	TRBV6-5	TRBD1	-
TGTGCCAGCTCACCATACCGGGAGGCAGATACGCAGTATTTT	CASSPYREADTQYF	TRBJ2-3	TRBV18	TRBD2	-
TGTGCCAGCAGCTTGGTCCGGAGAGGCACAGATACGCAGTATTTT	CASSLVRRGTDTQYF	TRBJ2-3	TRBV5-6	-	-
TGCGCCAGCAGCGTCCAGCGGGAGACCACCGGGGAGCTGTTTTTT	CASSVQRETTGELFF	TRBJ2-2	TRBV5-1	TRBD2	-
TGTGCCAGCAGTCCCAGACAGGGCTCTGAAGCTTTCTTT	CASSPRQGSEAFF	TRBJ1-1	TRBV7-3	TRBD1	once
TGCGCCAGCAGTCTCACAGGGGGCTCTGACGAGCAGTACTTC	CASSLTGGSDEQYF	TRBJ2-7	TRBV5-1	TRBD1	-
TGTGCCAGCAGTTACTCGAGCGGGGTAGGCGAGCAGTACTTC	CASSYSSGVGEQYF	TRBJ2-7	TRBV6-5	TRBD2	-
TGTGCCTGGAGTCGCAGAACCGTCGAACTAGCGGGGGACGGTGAGCAGTTCTTC	CAWSRRTVELAGDGEQFF	TRBJ2-1	TRBV30	TRBD2	-
TGCGCCAGCAGCGGGGAAAGGGGGACCTATGGCTACACCTTC	CASSGERGTYGYTF	TRBJ1-2	TRBV5-1	-	-
TGTGCCAGCAGCTTCAGGCTAGCGGAGTCCACCGGGGAGCTGTTTTTT	CASSFRLAESTGELFF	TRBJ2-2	TRBV5-5	TRBD2	-
TGTGCCACCAATAGGGGGGGCCTGAACACTGAAGCTTTCTTT	CATNRGGLNTEAFF	TRBJ1-1	TRBV25-1	-	-
TGTGCCAGCAGTGAAGCTACCGAAGCTTTCTTT	CASSEATEAFF	TRBJ1-1	TRBV25-1	-	-
TGTGCCAGCAGTTACTCGGACAGGGGGCTTGATGGCTACGCCTTC	CASSYSDRGLDGYAF	TRBJ1-2	TRBV6-7	TRBD1	-
TGTGCCAGCAGTGACTCGGCATTCAACACCGGGGAGCTGTTTTTT	CASSDSAFNTGELFF	TRBJ2-2	TRBV6-4	-	-
TGTGCCAGCAGCTTATTAGCGGGAGGCGAGCAGTACTTC	CASSLLAGGEQYF	TRBJ2-7	TRBV13	TRBD2	-
TGTGCTAGTGGTTCGGCCGCCGGGGAGACAGGGAGAGAGAATGAAAAACTGTTTTTT	CASGSAAGETGRENEKLFF	TRBJ1-4	TRBV12-5	TRBD1	few
TGTGCCAGCAGCCCGGGTACGGGGAGCACAGATACGCAGTATTTT	CASSPGTGSTDTQYF	TRBJ2-3	TRBV7-3	-	-
TGTGCCAGCAGCCCTAGCCTGGGGACTGAAGCTTTCTTT	CASSPSLGTEAFF	TRBJ1-1	TRBV14	-	-
TGTGCCAGCAGCTTCAGAACAGGGGGTAATGGCTACACCTTC	CASSFRTGGNGYTF	TRBJ1-2	TRBV5-6	TRBD1	-
TGTGCCATCAGTGAGTCGGTGGACAGGGCGGACGAGCAGTACTTC	CAISESVDRADEQYF	TRBJ2-7	TRBV6-1	TRBD1	-
TGTGCCAGCAGCCCCGGCAGGGCCTTGAACACTGAAGCTTTCTTT	CASSPGRALNTEAFF	TRBJ1-1	TRBV7-6	-	-
TGTGCCAGTAGTACTGTTTGGACAGGGGTGGACTACGAGCAGTACTTC	CASSTVWTGVDYEQYF	TRBJ2-7	TRBV19	TRBD1	-
TGCGCCAGCAGCTTCGGGGGGCAGGGAACAGATACGCAGTATTTT	CASSFGGQGTDTQYF	TRBJ2-3	TRBV5-1	-	-
TGTGCCAGCAGTTTATGGCGACCGCGGGTGTGCGAGCAGTACTTC	CASSLWRPRVCEQYF	TRBJ2-7	TRBV27	-	-
TGCGCCAGCAGCCAAGCTTTAGCGGGGTCTTCCCGCGGCTCCTACAATGAGCAGTTCTTC	CASSQALAGSSRGSYNEQFF	TRBJ2-1	TRBV4-3	TRBD2	-
TGTGCCAGCAGTGGAATGAGGACAGGGGAAGAAAAACTGTTTTTT	CASSGMRTGEEKLFF	TRBJ1-4	TRBV6-1	TRBD1	-
TGTGCCAGCTCACCGGACGGGGAGAAGAACACTGAAGCTTTCTTT	CASSPDGEKNTEAFF	TRBJ1-1	TRBV18	-	few
TGTGCCTGGAAAGGAGGACCGTTGAACACTGAAGCTTTCTTT	CAWKGGPLNTEAFF	TRBJ1-1	TRBV30	-	-
TGTGCCAGCAGTTACTCCCGGACAGGGGGCTCTGAAGCTTTCTTT	CASSYSRTGGSEAFF	TRBJ1-1	TRBV6-5	TRBD1	-
TGTGCCAGCAGCTCCAAATGGGGGACAGGGGGCTTGAGCACAGATACGCAGTATTTT	CASSSKWGTGGLSTDTQYF	TRBJ2-3	TRBV7-2	TRBD1	-